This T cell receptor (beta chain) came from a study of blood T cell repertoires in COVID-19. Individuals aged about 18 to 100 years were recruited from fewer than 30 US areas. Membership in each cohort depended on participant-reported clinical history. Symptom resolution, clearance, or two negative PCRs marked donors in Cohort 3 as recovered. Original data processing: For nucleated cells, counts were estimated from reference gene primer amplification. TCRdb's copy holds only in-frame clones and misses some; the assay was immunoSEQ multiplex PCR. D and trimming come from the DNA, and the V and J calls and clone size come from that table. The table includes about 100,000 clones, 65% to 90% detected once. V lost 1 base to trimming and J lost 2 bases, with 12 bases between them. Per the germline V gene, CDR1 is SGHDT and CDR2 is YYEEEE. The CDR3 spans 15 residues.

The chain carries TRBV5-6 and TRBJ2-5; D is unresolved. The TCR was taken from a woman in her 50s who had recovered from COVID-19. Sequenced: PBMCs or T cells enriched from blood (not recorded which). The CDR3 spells CASSLIFGRQETQYF. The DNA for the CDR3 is TGTGCCAGCAGCTTGATTTTCGGCAGGCAAGAGACCCAGTACTTC.